This T cell receptor (beta chain) was sequenced for a study of blood T cell repertoires in COVID-19. Profiling relied on immunoSEQ multiplex PCR, and the TCRdb table lists in-frame clones only, not all of them. Here the sample spans about 340,000 clones, around four fifths being singletons. Germline lookup yields CDR1 SGDLS and CDR2 YYNGEE. With V trimmed by 4 bases and J by 0 bases, 6 bases remained unmatched. This CDR3 is 15 amino acids long. The sequencing sample was made of peripheral blood. This sequence originates from a man aged 25-45 years with active or convalescent COVID-19. The chain carries TRBV9 and TRBJ2-7, with TRBD2 identical over 8 bases. DNA of the CDR3: TGTGCCAGCAGCCCCCGGGAGGGGTCCTCCTACGAGCAGTACTTC. Encoded protein: CASSPREGSSYEQYF. The complete variable domain, with remaining parts taken from reference TRBV9 and TRBJ2-7, reads DSGVTQTPKHLITATGQRVTLRCSPRSGDLSVYWYQQSLDQGLQFLIQYYNGEERAKGNILERFSAQQFPDLHSELNLSSLELGDSALYFCASSPREGSSYEQYFGPGTRLTVT.